The following is a TCR beta chain sequence with its context. Its matching antigen is unknown. The data are from a study of OX40 agonist ivuxolimab in advanced cancers. Across the whole study: People in dose escalation had one of these cancers: hepatocellular carcinoma, melanoma, renal cell or head and neck cancer. Prior checkpoint blockade (anti-PD-1, anti-PD-L1 or anti-CTLA-4) was permitted; about 40% had it.

The CDR3 has 15 amino acids. The germline gives CDR1 SGHDT, CDR2 YYEEEE. V lost 0 bases and J 3 bases, leaving 13 bases between the germline ends. Points from the study as a whole: Average numbers of expanded clones were greater in CD8+ T cells than in CD4+. Near-lowest levels of clonal expansion characterized partial responders at 0.1-3.0 mg/kg.

Profiling relied on immunoSEQ multiplex PCR, and the TCRdb table lists in-frame clones only, not all of them. This sample has approximately 100,000 clones; around 85% occur once, and the top ten carry roughly 3.8%. The J gene is TRBJ2-7, the V gene TRBV5-6; tentatively, D is TRBD2 (5 bases). The sequence came from an adult with an advanced solid tumor such as melanoma, head and neck, liver or kidney cancer. The sequencing used CD4+ or CD8+ T cells sorted from blood, collected in a trial of the OX40 agonist ivuxolimab. For the CDR3, the DNA is TGTGCCAGCAGCTTGGGAGCTAGCAGCTACTACGAGCAGTACTTC. It specifies CASSLGASSYYEQYF.